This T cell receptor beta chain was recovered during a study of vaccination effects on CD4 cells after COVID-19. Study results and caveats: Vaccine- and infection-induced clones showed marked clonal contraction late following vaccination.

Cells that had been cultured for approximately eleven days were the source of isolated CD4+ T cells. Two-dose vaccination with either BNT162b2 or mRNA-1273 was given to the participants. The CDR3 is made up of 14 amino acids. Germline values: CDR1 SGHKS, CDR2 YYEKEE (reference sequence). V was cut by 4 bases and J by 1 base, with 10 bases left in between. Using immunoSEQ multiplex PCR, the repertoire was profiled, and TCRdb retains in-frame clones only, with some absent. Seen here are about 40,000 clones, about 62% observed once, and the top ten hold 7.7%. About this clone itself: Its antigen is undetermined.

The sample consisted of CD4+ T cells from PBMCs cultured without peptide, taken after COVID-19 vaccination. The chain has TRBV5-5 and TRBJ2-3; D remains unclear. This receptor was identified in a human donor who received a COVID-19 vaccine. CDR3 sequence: CASSHGQGTDTQYF. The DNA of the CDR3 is TGTGCCAGCAGCCATGGGCAGGGCACAGATACGCAGTATTTT.